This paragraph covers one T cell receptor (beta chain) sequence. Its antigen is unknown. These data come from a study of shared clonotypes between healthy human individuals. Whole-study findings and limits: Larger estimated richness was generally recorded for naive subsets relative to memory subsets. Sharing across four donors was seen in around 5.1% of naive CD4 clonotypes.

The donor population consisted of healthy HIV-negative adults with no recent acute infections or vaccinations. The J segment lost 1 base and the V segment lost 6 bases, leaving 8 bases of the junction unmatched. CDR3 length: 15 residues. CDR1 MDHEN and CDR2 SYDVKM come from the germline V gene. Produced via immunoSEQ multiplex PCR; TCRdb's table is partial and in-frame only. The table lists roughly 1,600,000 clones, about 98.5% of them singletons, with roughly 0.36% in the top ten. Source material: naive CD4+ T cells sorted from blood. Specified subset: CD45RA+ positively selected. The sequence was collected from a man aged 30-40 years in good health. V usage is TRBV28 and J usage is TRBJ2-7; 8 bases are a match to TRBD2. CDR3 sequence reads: CASRDDGGRSYEQYF. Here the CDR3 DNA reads TGTGCCAGCAGAGATGATGGCGGGAGGTCCTACGAGCAGTACTTC. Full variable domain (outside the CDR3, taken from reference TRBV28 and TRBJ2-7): DVKVTQSSRYLVKRTGEKVFLECVQDMDHENMFWYRQDPGLGLRLIYFSYDVKMKEKGDIPEGYSVSREKKERFSLILESASTNQTSMYLCASRDDGGRSYEQYFGPGTRLTVT.